This passage covers 16 T cell receptor beta chains from one sample sequenced in a study of blood T cell repertoires in COVID-19. The repertoire was sequenced with immunoSEQ multiplex PCR; TCRdb's copy has only in-frame clones and lacks some. The table includes 95,000 to 150,000 clones, 65% to 90% detected once. The sequenced material came from peripheral blood. The receptors were sampled from an older man with active or convalescent COVID-19.

The V gene is TRBV7-9, the J gene TRBJ1-2, with 8 bases identical to TRBD1. Germline assignment: CDR1 SEHNR and CDR2 FQNEAQ (reference sequence). This CDR3 comprises 15 residues. V shed 5 bases and J 3 bases; nucleotides not matched to a gene: 8. The CDR3 nucleotides read TGTGCCAGCAGCCCGCCAGGGGGCAGGGACTATGGCTACACCTTC. Amino acid sequence: CASSPPGGRDYGYTF.

The chain couples TRBV5-1 to TRBJ2-3; the D gene is possibly TRBD2 (5 bases). Trimming shortened V by 4 bases and J by 2 bases, and 8 bases separated the two germline ends. The CDR3 runs 13 residues. The germline V gene encodes CDR1 SGHRS and CDR2 YFSETQ. The CDR3 DNA reads as TGCGCCAGCAGCCGGGGAAACACAGATACGCAGTATTTT. Translated, it gives CASSRGNTDTQYF.

The chain is built from TRBV18 and TRBJ1-2; 12 bases align to TRBD1. The germline V gene has CDR1 KGHSH and CDR2 LQKENI. V dropped 2 bases and J dropped 2; count of bases not matched to a gene: 6. The CDR3 consists of 17 residues. This CDR3 reads CASSPTRDRGPNYGYTF. The CDR3 coding sequence is TGTGCCAGCTCACCAACTAGGGACAGGGGGCCAAACTATGGCTACACCTTC. Drawing the rest from reference TRBV18 and TRBJ1-2, the complete variable domain is NAGVMQNPRHLVRRRGQEARLRCSPMKGHSHVYWYRQLPEEGLKFMVYLQKENIIDESGMPKERFSAEFPKEGPSILRIQQVVRGDSAAYFCASSPTRDRGPNYGYTFGSGTRLTVV.

This clone was seen once. The V and J genes are TRBV30 and TRBJ2-4; TRBD1 might be the D (5 bases). CDR1 and CDR2 (germline): GTSNPN, SVGIG (reference sequence). The CDR3 totals 12 residues. Trimming stripped 4 bases from V and 7 bases from J, with 11 bases between. The CDR3 coding sequence is TGTGCCTGGAAGGCAGACAGCAACATTCAGTACTTC. Encoded protein: CAWKADSNIQYF. Supplemented by reference TRBV30 and TRBJ2-4, the full variable domain reads SQTIHQWPATLVQPVGSPLSLECTVEGTSNPNLYWYRQAAGRGLQLLFYSVGIGQISSEVPQNLSASRPQDRQFILSSKKLLLSDSGFYLCAWKADSNIQYFGAGTRLSVL.

The chain carries TRBV19 and TRBJ2-3, with 9 bases matching TRBD2. The CDR3 consists of 15 residues. V lost 11 bases, J lost 0 bases, and 9 bases stayed unmatched. Germline values: CDR1 LNHDA, CDR2 SQIVND (reference sequence). CDR3 nucleotides: TGTGCCTGTTCTGGGCGGGAGGGGAGCACAGATACGCAGTATTTT. This sequence encodes CACSGREGSTDTQYF.

This clone appeared a few times. The J gene is TRBJ2-7, the V gene TRBV5-6; perhaps TRBD1 as D (6 bases). Germline V gene lookup returns CDR1 SGHDT and CDR2 YYEEEE. CDR3 length: 15 residues. V was clipped by 2 bases and J by 1 base, with 13 bases between them. The CDR3 nucleotides are TGTGCCAGCAGCTTCACAGGGAGCGGATCCTACGAGCAGTACTTC. This encodes CASSFTGSGSYEQYF.

This clone was recorded only once. The gene calls are TRBV28 and TRBJ2-1; 9 nucleotides match TRBD1. The junction had 4 bases not matched to a gene; V was cut back by 3 bases and J by 7 bases. In germline, CDR1 is MDHEN, CDR2 SYDVKM. The CDR3 is 14 residues long. CDR3 nucleotide sequence: TGTGCCAGCAGTTTGTGGGACAGGGCAAATGAGCAGTTCTTC. It translates to CASSLWDRANEQFF.

The J gene is TRBJ2-6, the V gene TRBV6-2 or TRBV6-3, with D possibly TRBD1 on 6 matching bases. V was cut by 6 bases and J by 0 bases, with 18 bases left in between. The CDR3 has 18 amino acids. Germline V gene sequence: CDR1 MNHEY, CDR2 SVGEGT. CDR3 sequence: CASSHYRVLVSGANVLTF. As DNA, the CDR3 is TGTGCCAGCAGCCATTACAGGGTTTTAGTCTCTGGGGCCAACGTCCTGACTTTC.

The rearrangement links TRBV18 to TRBJ1-1; D possibly corresponds to TRBD1 (5 bases). The CDR3 covers 16 residues. V lost 5 bases and J 0 bases, leaving 16 bases between the germline ends. Germline V CDR1 and CDR2: KGHSH, LQKENI. The CDR3, as DNA: TGTGCCAGCTCATCGGTCTCGACAGAATTGAACACTGAAGCTTTCTTT. This encodes CASSSVSTELNTEAFF.

The chain combines TRBV6-5 with TRBJ1-5; 10 bases align to TRBD1. This CDR3 is built from 14 residues. Germline CDR1 reads MNHEY; CDR2 reads SVGAGI. V lost 7 bases and J lost 7; bases outside the gene matches: 7. The CDR3 DNA reads as TGTGCCAGCACCATCAGACAGGGGGCCCAGCCCCAGCATTTT. Translated, it gives CASTIRQGAQPQHF.

The chain couples TRBV7-6 to TRBJ2-1; D unclear. The CDR3 length is 12 residues. V lost 2 bases to trimming and J lost 6 bases, with 5 bases between them. CDR1 SGHVS and CDR2 FNYEAQ come from the germline V gene. The CDR3 coding sequence is TGTGCCAGCAGCTTATCTAGCAATGAGCAGTTCTTC. Translated, it gives CASSLSSNEQFF.

This chain uses TRBV18 with TRBJ1-5, with 9 bases aligning to TRBD1. Germline V gene lookup returns CDR1 KGHSH and CDR2 LQKENI. V dropped 3 bases and J dropped 1; count of bases not matched to a gene: 4. The CDR3 is 16 amino acids. The CDR3 region has the DNA TGTGCCAGCTCACCCGGACAGGGGACAAGCAATCAGCCCCAGCATTTT. This translates into CASSPGQGTSNQPQHF.

CDR3 region: CASSSAPPTSGRGNGELFF. As DNA, the CDR3 is TGCGCCAGCAGCTCCGCTCCTCCGACTAGCGGGAGGGGGAACGGGGAGCTGTTTTTT. This chain uses TRBV5-1 with TRBJ2-2; 14 bases fit TRBD2. CDR1 is SGHRS, CDR2 YFSETQ, per germline. Losses at the gene ends were 3 bases for V and 7 bases for J; bases not matched to a gene: 14. This CDR3 spans 19 amino acids.

By sample share, this clone is medium-sized. The chain links TRBV11-2 to TRBJ1-1; D unresolved. This CDR3 has 13 residues. Deletions cut 4 bases from V and 6 bases from J, with 12 bases between. Germline CDR1 and CDR2: SGHAT and FQNNGV. CDR3 loop: CASSSEILAEAFF. As DNA, the CDR3 is TGTGCCAGCAGCTCGGAAATACTAGCTGAAGCTTTCTTT.

The rearrangement joins TRBV5-6 to TRBJ1-2; 9 bases are shared with TRBD1. Germline V lookup: CDR1 SGHDT, CDR2 YYEEEE. This CDR3 region has 14 residues. V shed 4 bases, J shed 1 base, and the junction held 2 bases outside the gene matches. Here the CDR3 reads CASSRGQGNYGYTF. CDR3 in DNA: TGTGCCAGCAGCCGGGGACAGGGTAACTATGGCTACACCTTC.

This chain joins TRBV6-2 or TRBV6-3 and TRBJ2-7, with 10 bases that match TRBD1. With 2 bases clipped from V and 4 bases from J, the junction kept 5 bases outside the gene matches. Germline V gene data show CDR1 as MNHEY and CDR2 as SVGEGT. CDR3 length: 15 amino acids. Here the CDR3 DNA reads TGTGCCAGCAGTTACGGGGGACAGGGGACGTACGAGCAGTACTTC. Translated, it gives CASSYGGQGTYEQYF.